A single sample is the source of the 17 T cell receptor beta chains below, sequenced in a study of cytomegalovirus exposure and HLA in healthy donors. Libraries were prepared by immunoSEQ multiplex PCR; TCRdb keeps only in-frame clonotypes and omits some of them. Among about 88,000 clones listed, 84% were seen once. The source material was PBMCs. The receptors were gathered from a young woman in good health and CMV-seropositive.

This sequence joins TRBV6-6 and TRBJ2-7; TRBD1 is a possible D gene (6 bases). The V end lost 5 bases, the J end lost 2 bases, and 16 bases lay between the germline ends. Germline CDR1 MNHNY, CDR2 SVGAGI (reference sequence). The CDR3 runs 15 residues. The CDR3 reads CASSQPGDLPYEQYF. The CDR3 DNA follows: TGTGCCAGCAGTCAGCCAGGGGACCTTCCCTACGAGCAGTACTTC.

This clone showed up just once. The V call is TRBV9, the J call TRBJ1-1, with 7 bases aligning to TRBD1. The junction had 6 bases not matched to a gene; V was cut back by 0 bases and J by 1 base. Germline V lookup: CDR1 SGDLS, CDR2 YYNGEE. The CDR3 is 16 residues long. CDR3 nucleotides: TGTGCCAGCAGCGTAGAACAGGGGCAAGGGAACACTGAAGCTTTCTTT. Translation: CASSVEQGQGNTEAFF.

CDR3 nucleotide sequence: TGCGCCAGCAGCCAAGATCTGCTAGCACGGACCTCCTACGAGCAGTACTTC. This translates into CASSQDLLARTSYEQYF. The chain employs TRBV4-1 and TRBJ2-7, with D possibly being TRBD2 (5 bases). V shed 0 bases and J shed 0 bases, with 15 bases lying between them. Per the germline V gene, CDR1 is MGHRA and CDR2 is YSYEKL. This CDR3 has 17 amino acids.

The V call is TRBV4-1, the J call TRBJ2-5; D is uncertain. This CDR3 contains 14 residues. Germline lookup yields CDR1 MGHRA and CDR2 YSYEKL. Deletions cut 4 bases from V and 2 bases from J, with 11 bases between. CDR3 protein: CASSRHETQETQYF. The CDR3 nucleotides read TGCGCCAGCAGCCGCCACGAAACACAAGAGACCCAGTACTTC.

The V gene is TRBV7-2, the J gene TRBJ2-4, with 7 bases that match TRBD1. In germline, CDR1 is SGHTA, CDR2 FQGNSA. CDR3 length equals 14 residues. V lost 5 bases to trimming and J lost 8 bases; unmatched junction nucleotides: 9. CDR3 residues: CASSPEARGYIQYF. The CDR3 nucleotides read TGTGCCAGCAGCCCCGAGGCCAGGGGGTACATTCAGTACTTC.

The CDR3 region is CAWKLAGGPDEQFF. Here the CDR3 DNA reads TGTGCCTGGAAGCTAGCGGGGGGACCCGATGAGCAGTTCTTC. The chain carries TRBV30 and TRBJ2-1, with 11 bases matching TRBD2. V shed 4 bases, J shed 8 bases, and the junction held 7 bases outside the gene matches. Germline CDR1 is GTSNPN and CDR2 is SVGIG (reference sequence). The CDR3 extends over 14 amino acids.

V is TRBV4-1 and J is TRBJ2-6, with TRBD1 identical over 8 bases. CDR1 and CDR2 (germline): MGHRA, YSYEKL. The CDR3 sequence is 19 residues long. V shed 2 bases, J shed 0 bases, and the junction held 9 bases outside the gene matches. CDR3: CASSQHPGQDFSGANVLTF. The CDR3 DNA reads TGCGCCAGCAGCCAACACCCGGGACAGGACTTCTCTGGGGCCAACGTCCTGACTTTC.

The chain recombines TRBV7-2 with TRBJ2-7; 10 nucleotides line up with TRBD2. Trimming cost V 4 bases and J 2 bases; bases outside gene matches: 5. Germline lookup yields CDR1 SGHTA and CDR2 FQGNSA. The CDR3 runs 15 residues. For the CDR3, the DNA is TGTGCCAGCAGCTCCTCAAGCGGGGGGGCCTACGAGCAGTACTTC. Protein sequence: CASSSSSGGAYEQYF.

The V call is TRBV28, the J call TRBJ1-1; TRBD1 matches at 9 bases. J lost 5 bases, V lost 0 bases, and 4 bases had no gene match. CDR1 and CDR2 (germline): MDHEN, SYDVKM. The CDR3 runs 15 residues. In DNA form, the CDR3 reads TGTGCCAGCAGTTTATGGACAGGGGGAAATACTGAAGCTTTCTTT. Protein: CASSLWTGGNTEAFF.

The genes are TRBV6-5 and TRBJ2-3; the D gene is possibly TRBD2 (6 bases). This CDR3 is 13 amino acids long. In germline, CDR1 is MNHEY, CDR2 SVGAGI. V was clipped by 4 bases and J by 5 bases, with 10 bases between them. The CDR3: CASSFQEGDTQYF. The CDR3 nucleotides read TGTGCCAGCAGTTTCCAGGAGGGAGATACGCAGTATTTT.

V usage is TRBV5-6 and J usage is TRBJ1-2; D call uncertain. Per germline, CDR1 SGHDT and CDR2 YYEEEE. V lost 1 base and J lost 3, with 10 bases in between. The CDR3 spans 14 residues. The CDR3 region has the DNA TGTGCCAGCAGCTTGAAACAGAGATACTATGGCTACACCTTC. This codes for CASSLKQRYYGYTF.

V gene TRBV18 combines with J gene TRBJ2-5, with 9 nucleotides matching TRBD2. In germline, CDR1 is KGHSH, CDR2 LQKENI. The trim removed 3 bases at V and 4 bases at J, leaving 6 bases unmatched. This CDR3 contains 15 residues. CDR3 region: CASSPQAGGGETQYF. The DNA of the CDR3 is TGTGCCAGCTCACCCCAAGCGGGGGGAGGAGAGACCCAGTACTTC. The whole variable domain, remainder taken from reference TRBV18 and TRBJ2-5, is NAGVMQNPRHLVRRRGQEARLRCSPMKGHSHVYWYRQLPEEGLKFMVYLQKENIIDESGMPKERFSAEFPKEGPSILRIQQVVRGDSAAYFCASSPQAGGGETQYFGPGTRLLVL.

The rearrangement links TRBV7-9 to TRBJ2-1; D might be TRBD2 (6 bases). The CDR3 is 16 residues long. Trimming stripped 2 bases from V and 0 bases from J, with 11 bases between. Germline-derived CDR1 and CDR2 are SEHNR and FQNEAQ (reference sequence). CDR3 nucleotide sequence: TGTGCCAGCAGCTTACAACGGGGGAGCTCCTACAATGAGCAGTTCTTC. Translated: CASSLQRGSSYNEQFF.

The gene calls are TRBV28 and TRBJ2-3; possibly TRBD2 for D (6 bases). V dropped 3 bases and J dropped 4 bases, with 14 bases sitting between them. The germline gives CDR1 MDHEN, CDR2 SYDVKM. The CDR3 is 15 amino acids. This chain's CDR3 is CASSFGTPGADTQYF. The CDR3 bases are TGTGCCAGCAGTTTTGGGACTCCGGGGGCAGATACGCAGTATTTT.

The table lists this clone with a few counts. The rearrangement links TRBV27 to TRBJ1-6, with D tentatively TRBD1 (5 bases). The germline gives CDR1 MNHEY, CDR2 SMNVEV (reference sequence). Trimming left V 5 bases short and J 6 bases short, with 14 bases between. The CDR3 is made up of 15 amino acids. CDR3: CASSKHGGLNSPLHF. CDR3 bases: TGTGCCAGCAGTAAACACGGGGGTCTTAATTCACCCCTCCACTTT.

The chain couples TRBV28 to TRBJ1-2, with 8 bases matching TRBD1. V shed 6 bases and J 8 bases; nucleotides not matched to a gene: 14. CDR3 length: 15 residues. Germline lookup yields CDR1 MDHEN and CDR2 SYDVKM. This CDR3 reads CASSRPYTGGSGYTF. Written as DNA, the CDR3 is TGTGCCAGCAGCCGGCCGTATACAGGGGGAAGCGGCTACACCTTC.

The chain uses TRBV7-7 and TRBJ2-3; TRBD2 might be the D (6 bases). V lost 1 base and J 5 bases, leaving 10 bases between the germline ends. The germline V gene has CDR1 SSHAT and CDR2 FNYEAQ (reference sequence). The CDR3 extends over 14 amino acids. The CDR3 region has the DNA TGTGCCAGCAGCTTAGGGAGGGTTGGAGATACGCAGTATTTT. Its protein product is CASSLGRVGDTQYF.